Listed here are 14 T cell receptor beta chains from one sample, sequenced in a study of blood T cell repertoires in COVID-19 (dated by TCRdb to 2018 to 2021). To prepare the library, the immunoSEQ multiplex PCR assay was applied. Held by TCRdb, this immuneACCESS table contains in-frame sequences only and omits some clones. Under half of the omission traces to an unresolved V gene where checked; the cause of the rest is unknown. The sample has around 150,000 clones on record, about 80% of them singletons. The ten largest account for roughly 3.4% of the sample. Sequencing input: PBMCs or T cells enriched from blood (not recorded which). The receptors come from a woman aged 55-69 years who had recovered from COVID-19.

This sequence joins TRBV13 and TRBJ1-5; the D is unclear. This CDR3 has 13 amino acids. Germline CDR1 and CDR2: PRHDT and FYEKMQ (reference sequence). V lost 3 bases, J lost 11 bases, and 14 bases lay in between. The CDR3 loop is CASSFGGGRTQHF. CDR3 DNA sequence: TGTGCCAGCAGCTTCGGCGGAGGAAGGACCCAGCATTTT.

This chain joins TRBV24-1 and TRBJ2-7, with 8 bases identical to TRBD1. The CDR3 runs to 16 residues. Per germline, CDR1 KGHDR and CDR2 SFDVKD. The J segment lost 6 bases and the V segment lost 0 bases, leaving 9 bases of the junction unmatched. The CDR3 nucleotides are TGTGCCACCAGTGATTTGCATTGGGACAGGCCCCCCGAGCAGTACTTC. This translates into CATSDLHWDRPPEQYF.

V and J are TRBV4-1 and TRBJ2-7; D is perhaps TRBD1 (5 bases). Germline V lookup: CDR1 MGHRA, CDR2 YSYEKL. The CDR3 has 14 residues. Trimming cost V 0 bases and J 5 bases, with 11 bases left between them. The CDR3: CASSQELWGHEQYF. In DNA, the CDR3 is TGCGCCAGCAGCCAAGAACTCTGGGGCCACGAGCAGTACTTC.

The rearrangement joins TRBV27 to TRBJ2-1; TRBD2 aligns across 11 bases. The CDR3 runs 15 residues. Unmatched junction bases numbered 6, after V lost 5 bases and J lost 6 bases. CDR1 is MNHEY, CDR2 SMNVEV, per germline (reference sequence). CDR3: CASSVGLAGGNEQFF. Written as DNA, the CDR3 is TGTGCCAGCAGTGTAGGACTAGCGGGCGGCAATGAGCAGTTCTTC.

This clone was seen a handful of times. J is TRBJ2-7 and V is TRBV3-1 (or the pseudogene TRBV3-2), with 11 bases lining up with TRBD2. Germline CDR1 is LGHDT and CDR2 is YNNKEL (reference sequence). With V trimmed by 2 bases and J by 3 bases, 3 bases remained unmatched. The CDR3 is made up of 15 amino acids. CDR3 sequence (DNA): TGTGCCAGCAGCCAACTGACTAGCGGGGTCTACGAGCAGTACTTC. Translation gives CASSQLTSGVYEQYF.

This rearrangement joins TRBV19 to TRBJ2-2; D perhaps matches TRBD1 (6 bases). The CDR3 is made up of 14 amino acids. Per the germline V gene, CDR1 is LNHDA and CDR2 is SQIVND (reference sequence). The V and J ends lost 5 bases and 7 bases respectively, with 14 bases between them. The CDR3: CASSLQGLGGELFF. The DNA for the CDR3 is TGTGCCAGTAGTCTACAGGGTTTGGGCGGGGAGCTGTTTTTT.

The chain joins TRBV11-2 to TRBJ2-5, with D possibly matching TRBD2 (6 bases). Germline V lookup: CDR1 SGHAT, CDR2 FQNNGV. V was pared by 0 bases and J by 7 bases, with 12 bases between. This CDR3 is 14 amino acids long. The CDR3 sequence is CASSLDQDGGTQYF. In DNA form, the CDR3 reads TGTGCCAGCAGCTTAGATCAAGACGGGGGGACCCAGTACTTC.

This chain joins TRBV21-1 and TRBJ2-4; the table calls TRBD1, which could not be checked here. TRBV21-1 is a pseudogene locus. The CDR3 has 17 amino acids. The CDR3 loop is CASSKPPGKEAKNIQYF. CDR3 sequence (DNA): TGTGCCAGCAGCAAACCACCAGGGAAGGAGGCCAAAAACATTCAGTACTTC.

This chain uses TRBV5-4 with TRBJ1-2, with a possible D match to TRBD1 (6 bases). This CDR3 has 13 amino acids. The germline V gene has CDR1 SGHNT and CDR2 YYREEE (reference sequence). V shed 4 bases and J shed 6 bases, with 13 bases lying between them. This CDR3 reads CASSPGQGNGYTF. Written as DNA, the CDR3 is TGTGCCAGCAGCCCCGGGCAGGGGAATGGCTACACCTTC.

The V gene is TRBV25-1, the J gene TRBJ2-7, with 7 nucleotides matching TRBD2. CDR3 size: 14 residues. J lost 7 bases, V lost 2 bases, and 8 bases had no gene match. Germline values: CDR1 MGHDK, CDR2 SYGVNS. CDR3 in amino acids: CASSESWWGGEQYF. For the CDR3, the DNA is TGTGCCAGCAGTGAAAGTTGGTGGGGGGGTGAGCAGTACTTC.

The chain combines TRBV7-9 with TRBJ1-1, with no clear D. Germline assignment: CDR1 SEHNR and CDR2 FQNEAQ (reference sequence). The CDR3 extends over 15 amino acids. The V end was cut by 1 base, the J end by 0 bases, with 9 bases between. CDR3 sequence: CASSLGQYLNTEAFF. DNA for the CDR3: TGTGCCAGCAGCTTAGGGCAATACCTGAACACTGAAGCTTTCTTT.

J is TRBJ1-2 and V is TRBV6-1; D might be TRBD1 (6 bases). Per the germline V gene, CDR1 is MNHNS and CDR2 is SASEGT. The CDR3 has 16 residues. The V end lost 0 bases, the J end lost 1 base, and 12 bases lay between the germline ends. DNA of the CDR3: TGTGCCAGCAGTGAAGCAGGGGGTGGATTTAACTATGGCTACACCTTC. This sequence encodes CASSEAGGGFNYGYTF.

The gene calls are TRBV10-3 and TRBJ1-2, with unresolved D. Trimming left V 0 bases short and J 2 bases short, with 7 bases between. The CDR3 consists of 14 residues. Germline CDR1 and CDR2: ENHRY and SYGVKD. Here the CDR3 DNA reads TGTGCCATCAGTGAGTCGGGCAGCAACTATGGCTACACCTTC. Translation gives CAISESGSNYGYTF.

The rearrangement joins TRBV4-1 to TRBJ2-5; 12 bases line up with TRBD2. CDR3 length equals 19 residues. Germline V lookup: CDR1 MGHRA, CDR2 YSYEKL. J was trimmed by 5 bases and V by 2 bases; bases with no gene match: 15. CDR3 sequence (DNA): TGCGCCAGCAGCCAAAGATCAACTAGCGGGGGGCTCGTTGAGGAGACCCAGTACTTC. This gives the protein CASSQRSTSGGLVEETQYF.